These 17 T cell receptor beta chains were all obtained from the same sample, sequenced in a study of blood T cell repertoires in COVID-19 (TCRdb year 2020). The method was the immunoSEQ multiplex PCR assay. The source is immuneACCESS, and TCRdb retained only in-frame sequences with V and J called. Part of the clones is not carried over; for the studies checked, unresolved V genes explain less than half of this, and the remainder is unexplained. Present in this sample are about 210,000 clones, about nine tenths of which were seen just once. The top ten constitute 1.5% to 2% of the sample. Sequenced sample: peripheral blood. Source of these receptors: an older man with acute or convalescent COVID-19.

This chain joins TRBV9 and TRBJ2-6, with no clear D. The CDR3 runs 14 residues. From germline, CDR1 is SGDLS and CDR2 YYNGEE. Trimming pared 4 bases from V and 1 base from J, leaving 6 bases between. CDR3 coding DNA: TGTGCCAGCAGCCTCGGGTCTGGGGCCAACGTCCTGACTTTC. Residues: CASSLGSGANVLTF.

The chain carries TRBV9 and TRBJ2-1; 9 positions match TRBD2. The V gene's germline CDR1 is SGDLS and CDR2 YYNGEE. This CDR3 is built from 16 residues. With V trimmed by 0 bases and J by 9 bases, 10 bases remained unmatched. The CDR3 bases are TGTGCCAGCAGCGTAGTGAGTAGCGGGAGTAAGGGTGAGCAGTTCTTC. This translates into CASSVVSSGSKGEQFF.

The chain employs TRBV3-1 (or the pseudogene TRBV3-2) and TRBJ2-1, with TRBD2 matching over 10 bases. J was trimmed by 3 bases and V by 0 bases; bases with no gene match: 5. The CDR3 has 17 amino acids. Germline V lookup: CDR1 LGHDT, CDR2 YNNKEL (reference sequence). The DNA for the CDR3 is TGTGCCAGCAGCCAAGATAAGCGGGAGGGCCTCTACAATGAGCAGTTCTTC. Translation: CASSQDKREGLYNEQFF.

The J gene is TRBJ2-7, the V gene TRBV23-1; D is uncertain. TRBV23-1 is classed as an ORF, of uncertain function. This CDR3 spans 14 amino acids. Trimming shortened V by 1 base and J by 0 bases, and 7 bases separated the two germline ends. CDR3 sequence (DNA): TGCGCCAGCAGTCAATTTACAGTCTCCTACGAGCAGTACTTC. It is translated as CASSQFTVSYEQYF.

The rearrangement links TRBV7-2 to TRBJ2-2, with D perhaps matching TRBD1 (5 bases). The germline V gene has CDR1 SGHTA and CDR2 FQGNSA. V was shortened by 4 bases and J by 5 bases, with 17 bases between the two germline ends. The CDR3 totals 16 residues. The CDR3 spells CASSSRTLTGTGELFF. The CDR3 bases are TGTGCCAGCAGCTCAAGAACCCTTACAGGAACCGGGGAGCTGTTTTTT. The entire variable domain, with the rest obtained from reference TRBV7-2 and TRBJ2-2, is as follows: GAGVSQSPSNKVTEKGKDVELRCDPISGHTALYWYRQSLGQGLEFLIYFQGNSAPDKSGLPSDRFSAERTGGSVSTLTIQRTQQEDSAVYLCASSSRTLTGTGELFFGEGSRLTVL.

J is TRBJ1-1 and V is TRBV9, with D perhaps matching TRBD1 (5 bases). Trimming left V 4 bases short and J 2 bases short, with 9 bases between. The CDR3 runs to 13 residues. Germline lookup yields CDR1 SGDLS and CDR2 YYNGEE. CDR3 sequence: CASSPRTNTEAFF. The CDR3 coding sequence is TGTGCCAGCAGCCCTAGGACAAACACTGAAGCTTTCTTT.

The chain uses TRBV7-2 and TRBJ1-5; D is perhaps TRBD1 (5 bases). Looked up from germline, CDR1 is SGHTA and CDR2 is FQGNSA. This CDR3 contains 13 residues. Trimming removed 5 bases at V and 6 bases at J, with 11 bases between. CDR3 loop: CASSPDNRQPQHF. CDR3 coding DNA: TGTGCCAGCAGCCCGGACAACCGTCAGCCCCAGCATTTT. Full variable domain (rest looked up from reference TRBV7-2 and TRBJ1-5): GAGVSQSPSNKVTEKGKDVELRCDPISGHTALYWYRQSLGQGLEFLIYFQGNSAPDKSGLPSDRFSAERTGGSVSTLTIQRTQQEDSAVYLCASSPDNRQPQHFGDGTRLSIL.

V usage is TRBV5-1 and J usage is TRBJ2-1; D ambiguous. CDR1 SGHRS and CDR2 YFSETQ come from the germline V gene. V lost 1 base and J lost 8, with 13 bases in between. This CDR3 contains 14 residues. The CDR3 spells CASSLSAARDEQFF. The CDR3 coding sequence is TGCGCCAGCAGCTTGTCGGCGGCTCGCGATGAGCAGTTCTTC.

This sequence joins TRBV27 and TRBJ2-7, with 9 bases matching TRBD1. The V gene end was trimmed by 6 bases and the J gene end by 4 bases; junction bases not matched to a gene: 10. The germline gives CDR1 MNHEY, CDR2 SMNVEV (reference sequence). CDR3 length: 15 residues. This CDR3 is CASSYYPGQGYEQYF. CDR3 coding DNA: TGTGCCAGCAGCTACTATCCGGGACAGGGTTACGAGCAGTACTTC.

The rearrangement joins TRBV5-1 to TRBJ1-1, with D perhaps TRBD1 (5 bases). Germline CDR1 SGHRS, CDR2 YFSETQ. Trimming cost V 0 bases and J 11 bases, with 17 bases left between them. There are 14 residues in the CDR3. The CDR3 DNA sequence: TGCGCCAGCAGCTTGGATGAGGACACACGGCAGGCTTTCTTT. This gives the protein CASSLDEDTRQAFF. Looking up the rest from reference TRBV5-1 and TRBJ1-1 gives the full variable domain: KAGVTQTPRYLIKTRGQQVTLSCSPISGHRSVSWYQQTPGQGLQFLFEYFSETQRNKGNFPGRFSGRQFSNSRSEMNVSTLELGDSALYLCASSLDEDTRQAFFGQGTRLTVV.

V gene TRBV2 combines with J gene TRBJ1-6; D is unclear. The CDR3 is made up of 14 amino acids. V lost 6 bases, J lost 8 bases, and 14 bases lay in between. The germline gives CDR1 SNHLY, CDR2 FYNNEI. In nucleotides, the CDR3 is TGTGCCAGCAGCGTTCTCTCGGTAGATTCACCCCTCCACTTT. This encodes CASSVLSVDSPLHF.

The genes are TRBV6-5 and TRBJ1-1; TRBD1 matches at 11 bases. The V gene's germline CDR1 is MNHEY and CDR2 SVGAGI. V was pared by 7 bases and J by 5 bases, with 3 bases of the junction left unmatched. This CDR3 spans 13 amino acids. The DNA for the CDR3 is TGTGCCAGCAACCGGGACAGGGGGACTGAAGCTTTCTTT. The encoded protein is CASNRDRGTEAFF.

CDR3 nucleotides: TGCGCCAGCAGCTTAGACAAGGGAGGTCAGCCCCAGCATTTT. This translates into CASSLDKGGQPQHF. The chain joins TRBV5-1 to TRBJ1-5; no firm D call. V lost 2 bases, J lost 6 bases, and 12 bases lay in between. Germline loops: CDR1 SGHRS, CDR2 YFSETQ. The CDR3 is 14 amino acids.

The CDR3 bases are TGTGCCAGCAACAGGGGGAGCAATCAGCCCCAGCATTTT. This sequence encodes CASNRGSNQPQHF. This rearrangement joins TRBV19 to TRBJ1-5; 8 bases fit TRBD1. After removal of 9 bases from V and 1 base from J, the junction contained 2 bases not matched to a gene. CDR1 and CDR2 from the germline V gene are LNHDA and SQIVND (reference sequence). The length of the CDR3 is 13 residues.

This sequence joins TRBV28 and TRBJ1-2, with 8 bases that match TRBD1. Looked up from germline, CDR1 is MDHEN and CDR2 is SYDVKM. This CDR3 comprises 14 residues. The junction had 5 bases not matched to a gene; V was cut back by 6 bases and J by 2 bases. The CDR3: CASSQGQGNYGYTF. DNA for the CDR3: TGTGCCAGCAGCCAAGGACAGGGAAACTATGGCTACACCTTC.

The genes are TRBV15 and TRBJ2-3; 12 positions match TRBD2. In germline, CDR1 is LNHNV, CDR2 YYDKDF (reference sequence). This CDR3 spans 15 amino acids. The V segment lost 4 bases and the J segment 1 base; nucleotides outside the gene matches: 0. The CDR3 coding sequence is TGTGCCACCAGCACTAGCGGGAGGGGCACAGATACGCAGTATTTT. Residues: CATSTSGRGTDTQYF.

The rearrangement links TRBV6-5 to TRBJ2-7, with D maybe TRBD2 (5 bases). V was shortened by 1 base and J by 1 base, with 8 bases between the two germline ends. The CDR3 runs to 14 residues. The germline CDR1 and CDR2 sequences are MNHEY and SVGAGI. In DNA form, the CDR3 reads TGTGCCAGCAGTTACTGGAGCGGATCCTACGAGCAGTACTTC. This translates into CASSYWSGSYEQYF.